The next 6 T cell receptor beta chains were all read from a single sample in a study of blood T cell repertoires in COVID-19. Generated by immunoSEQ multiplex PCR, the TCRdb table keeps only in-frame clones and is missing some. The table has 200,000 to 300,000 clones, approximately 89% seen once. The sample comprised PBMCs or T cells enriched from blood (not recorded which). These receptors all come from a middle-aged woman who had been exposed to COVID-19.

The chain combines TRBV9 with TRBJ1-3, with D possibly TRBD1 on 5 matching bases. CDR3 size: 18 residues. The germline gives CDR1 SGDLS, CDR2 YYNGEE. Trimming removed 0 bases from V and 1 base from J, with 17 bases in between. The CDR3 nucleotides read TGTGCCAGCAGCGTAGTCGATCGGGGGATTGTTTCTGGAAACACCATATATTTT. It translates to CASSVVDRGIVSGNTIYF.

CDR3 in amino acids: CASSLERGTENIQYF. The CDR3 DNA follows: TGTGCCAGCAGCTTAGAACGGGGGACGGAAAACATTCAGTACTTC. The rearrangement links TRBV13 to TRBJ2-4; the D gene is possibly TRBD2 (6 bases). Germline V gene data show CDR1 as PRHDT and CDR2 as FYEKMQ (reference sequence). V dropped 1 base and J dropped 5 bases, with 12 bases sitting between them. CDR3 length: 15 amino acids.

This rearrangement joins TRBV20-1 to TRBJ2-7; tentative D call: TRBD1 (6 bases). The germline V and J ends were trimmed by 3 bases and 2 bases, with 11 bases remaining between them. CDR1 and CDR2 (germline): DFQATT, SNEGSKA (reference sequence). The CDR3 is 13 amino acids. This CDR3 is CSASPGQAYEQYF. DNA for the CDR3: TGCAGTGCTAGTCCGGGACAAGCCTACGAGCAGTACTTC.

V usage is TRBV5-4 and J usage is TRBJ1-3; no reliable D call. Trimming removed 0 bases from V and 3 bases from J, with 4 bases in between. This CDR3 contains 13 residues. Germline CDR1 is SGHNT and CDR2 is YYREEE (reference sequence). CDR3 sequence (DNA): TGTGCCAGCAGCTTGGAGCTTGGAAACACCATATATTTT. Residues: CASSLELGNTIYF.

Details on this clone: Germline is not matched at one junction end, which may reflect a read error. The genes are TRBV5-1 and TRBJ1-5; D might be TRBD1 (6 bases). The V gene's germline CDR1 is SGHRS and CDR2 YFSETQ. The CDR3 is 14 amino acids. The CDR3 DNA is TGTGCCAGCAGCTTGGAACAGGGTGGGCAGCCCCAGCATTTT. This codes for CASSLEQGGQPQHF.

This clone was picked up a small number of times. The V and J genes are TRBV3-1 (or the pseudogene TRBV3-2) and TRBJ1-2; weak D call: TRBD1 (5 bases). The CDR3 loop spans 13 amino acids. V was shortened by 4 bases and J by 4 bases, with 10 bases between the two germline ends. Germline assignment: CDR1 LGHDT and CDR2 YNNKEL (reference sequence). The CDR3 reads CASSPETVYGYTF. The DNA of the CDR3 is TGTGCCAGCAGCCCCGAGACAGTCTATGGCTACACCTTC.